This T cell receptor beta chain derives from a study of shared clonotypes between healthy human individuals. Trimming stripped 7 bases from V and 5 bases from J, with 14 bases between. This CDR3 spans 14 amino acids. Germline loops: CDR1 MNHEY, CDR2 SVGAGI. Sequencing was performed with immunoSEQ multiplex PCR; in TCRdb, only in-frame clones are kept and a portion is missing. The repertoire consists of 2,500,000 or so clones, with around 93% occurring once and the leading ten covering 0.37%. The sample comprised naive CD4+ T cells from PBMCs. Subset of the sample: CD45RA+ positively selected. The clonotype was recovered from a man younger than 35 in good health. Some clones in this sample may be carry-over from other donors' samples. The rearrangement joins TRBV6-5 to TRBJ1-4; D is uncertain. Here the CDR3 DNA reads TGTGCCAGCACCATCGGCCTGGGAAATGAAAAACTGTTTTTT. This translates into CASTIGLGNEKLFF.